Sequencing of this T cell receptor beta chain was carried out in a study of blood T cell repertoires in COVID-19. Germline V gives CDR1 SGHVS, CDR2 FQNEAQ. This CDR3 comprises 15 residues. The V gene end was trimmed by 1 base and the J gene end by 2 bases; junction bases not matched to a gene: 1. The count of this clone is one. Authors' data handling: Nucleated cell counts were estimated from reference gene primer amplification. The assay was immunoSEQ multiplex PCR, and TCRdb's table has in-frame clones only and misses some. D and trimming come from the DNA, and the V and J calls and clone size come from that table. The table has 55,000 to 70,000 clones, roughly 86% seen once.

Sequences were obtained from peripheral blood. The rearrangement uses TRBV7-8 and TRBJ1-5; 8 bases map to TRBD1. This clonotype was obtained from a man in his 70s with acute or convalescent COVID-19. The CDR3 nucleotides are TGTGCCAGCAGCTTAGTGACAGGGGGCAATCAGCCCCAGCATTTT. The encoded protein is CASSLVTGGNQPQHF.